These T cell receptor beta chains were read from a single sample in a study of T-cell memory formation after mild COVID-19. TCRdb used MiXCR to reprocess the 5' RACE reads, holding one entry per CDR3 protein. This table has about 50,000 distinct CDR3 sequences, approximately 7% appearing once. The material sequenced was PBMCs or a T cell subset sorted from them (not recorded which). The receptors originated from a man aged 18 to 30 who had mild COVID-19 (a few samples of this study predate the infection). Cell type and time point are not known. The CDR3 runs from the conserved cysteine through the conserved F or W. D genes are given only for firm matches. A row's size may be missing; if present it is once, few, many or a size class.

v_gene	d_gene	j_gene	abundance	len	CDR3aa	CDR3nt
TRBV9	TRBD1	TRBJ1-1	.	15	CASSVGDRGNTEALF	TGTGCCAGCAGCGTAGGGGACAGGGGGAACACTGAAGCTTTATTT
TRBV6-5	.	TRBJ2-3	few	13	CASKDRDKHTQYF	TGTGCCAGCAAAGACCGGGACAAGCATACGCAGTATTTT
TRBV29-1	.	TRBJ2-3	many	13	CSVEVGGTDTQYF	TGCAGCGTTGAGGTAGGGGGCACAGATACGCAGTATTTT
TRBV7-2	TRBD1	TRBJ2-1	few	16	CASSVYRGRRDNEQFF	TGTGCCAGCAGCGTCTACAGGGGGCGCCGGGACAATGAGCAGTTCTTC
TRBV5-1	TRBD2	TRBJ2-7	.	14	CASSTAGGSYEQYF	TGCGCCAGCAGCACAGCGGGGGGGAGTTACGAGCAGTACTTC
TRBV7-9	.	TRBJ2-6	few	13	CASSFAGANVLTF	TGTGCCAGCAGCTTTGCTGGGGCCAACGTCCTGACTTTC
TRBV5-6	.	TRBJ2-3	many	14	CASSLSGTTDTQYF	TGTGCCAGCAGCTTGTCGGGGACCACAGATACGCAGTATTTT
TRBV7-9	.	TRBJ1-3	.	14	CASTPDYSGNTIYF	TGTGCCAGCACCCCCGACTACTCTGGAAACACCATATATTTT
TRBV13	TRBD1	TRBJ2-6	.	18	CASSWRQGKTSGANVLTF	TGTGCCAGCAGCTGGCGACAGGGGAAGACCTCTGGGGCCAACGTCCTGACTTTC
TRBV5-6	TRBD1	TRBJ2-2	few	15	CASSSRHRGSGELFF	TGTGCCAGCAGTTCCCGGCACAGGGGTTCCGGGGAGCTGTTTTTT
TRBV27	TRBD1	TRBJ2-6	many	18	CASSYRDRELSGANVLTF	TGTGCCAGCAGTTACCGGGACAGGGAGTTGTCTGGGGCCAACGTCCTGACTTTC
TRBV4-1	.	TRBJ2-2	many	14	CASSQLQGTGELFF	TGCGCCAGCAGCCAATTACAGGGAACCGGGGAGCTGTTTTTT
TRBV2	.	TRBJ2-5	many	13	CASSEQPGETQYF	TGTGCCAGCAGTGAACAGCCAGGGGAGACCCAGTACTTC
TRBV12-3/TRBV12-4	.	TRBJ1-6	.	14	CASSLPRPNSPLHF	TGTGCCAGCAGTTTACCAAGACCTAATTCACCCCTCCACTTT
TRBV5-1	TRBD1	TRBJ2-7	many	15	CASSSGQGWSDEQYF	TGCGCCAGCAGCAGCGGACAGGGTTGGAGCGACGAGCAGTACTTC
TRBV20-1	TRBD1	TRBJ1-2	many	12	CISRDRDYGYTF	TGCATCAGCAGGGACAGGGACTATGGCTACACCTTC
TRBV7-2	.	TRBJ1-1	many	14	CASSPNQGNTEAFF	TGTGCCAGCAGCCCCAACCAGGGGAACACTGAAGCTTTCTTT
TRBV4-2	TRBD1	TRBJ1-2	many	15	CASSPRSGQDYGYTF	TGTGCCAGCAGCCCCCGCTCGGGACAGGACTATGGCTACACCTTC
TRBV6-5	.	TRBJ2-3	many	15	CASSYSSLGTDTQYF	TGTGCCAGCAGTTACTCGTCCCTCGGCACAGATACGCAGTATTTT
TRBV24-1	.	TRBJ2-7	many	16	CATSDFRQGRLYEQYF	TGTGCCACCAGTGATTTTCGGCAGGGGCGTCTCTACGAGCAGTACTTC
TRBV4-1	.	TRBJ2-3	many	16	CASSQDWYPNTDTQYF	TGCGCCAGCAGCCAAGATTGGTACCCAAACACAGATACGCAGTATTTT
TRBV7-9	.	TRBJ2-5	.	16	CASSLAGAILQETQYF	TGTGCCAGCAGCTTAGCGGGGGCCATCCTCCAAGAGACCCAGTACTTC
TRBV7-9	TRBD2	TRBJ2-2	medium-sized	16	CASSFLAGANTGELFF	TGTGCCAGCAGCTTCTTAGCGGGGGCGAACACCGGGGAGCTGTTTTTT
TRBV15	.	TRBJ2-7	few	14	CATSREAGNYEQYF	TGTGCCACCAGCAGAGAGGCAGGGAACTACGAGCAGTACTTC
TRBV6-1	.	TRBJ1-2	.	14	CASSESAGNYGYTF	TGTGCCAGCAGTGAATCCGCGGGGAACTATGGCTACACCTTC
TRBV6-5	TRBD2	TRBJ2-1	.	15	CASSLTSGAFRGQFF	TGTGCCAGCAGTCTAACTAGCGGGGCCTTTAGAGGGCAGTTCTTC
TRBV5-1	TRBD1	TRBJ1-1	few	15	CASSDGGQGGAEAFF	TGCGCCAGCAGCGACGGAGGACAGGGTGGGGCTGAAGCTTTCTTT
TRBV18	TRBD1	TRBJ2-6	many	17	CASSRQGSLTGANVLTF	TGTGCCAGCTCACGACAGGGATCGTTAACTGGGGCCAACGTCCTGACTTTC
TRBV18	TRBD2	TRBJ2-1	few	16	CASSMNWRGGRDEQFF	TGTGCCAGCTCCATGAATTGGCGGGGGGGCCGTGATGAGCAGTTCTTC
TRBV5-1	.	TRBJ1-2	.	14	CASSLVQSNYGYTF	TGCGCCAGCAGCTTGGTACAGTCCAACTATGGCTACACCTTC
TRBV4-2	.	TRBJ2-3	many	14	CASSQAGHADTQYF	TGTGCCAGCAGCCAAGCGGGACACGCCGATACGCAGTATTTT
TRBV21-1	.	TRBJ2-3	few	15	CATNEQGTPTDTQYF	TGTGCCACCAATGAACAGGGGACCCCCACAGATACGCAGTATTTT
TRBV7-3	TRBD1	TRBJ2-5	many	16	CASSPQTGMGGETQYF	TGTGCCAGCAGCCCCCAGACAGGGATGGGCGGGGAGACCCAGTACTTC